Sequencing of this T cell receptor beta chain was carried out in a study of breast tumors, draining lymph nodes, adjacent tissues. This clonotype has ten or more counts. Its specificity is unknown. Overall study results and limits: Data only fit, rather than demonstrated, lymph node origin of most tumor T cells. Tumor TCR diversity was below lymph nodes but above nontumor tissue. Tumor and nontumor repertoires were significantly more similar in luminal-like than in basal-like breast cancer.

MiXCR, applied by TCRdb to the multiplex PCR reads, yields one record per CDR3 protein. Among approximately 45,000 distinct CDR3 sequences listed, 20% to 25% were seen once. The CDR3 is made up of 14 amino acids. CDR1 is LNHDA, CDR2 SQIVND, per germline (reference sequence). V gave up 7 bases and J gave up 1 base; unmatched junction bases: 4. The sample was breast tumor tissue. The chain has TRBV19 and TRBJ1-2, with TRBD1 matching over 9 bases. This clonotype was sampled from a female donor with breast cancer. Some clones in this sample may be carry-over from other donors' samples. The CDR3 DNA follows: TGTGCCAGTACCCCGACAGGGGGTAACTATGGCTACACCTTC. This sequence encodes CASTPTGGNYGYTF.